This T cell receptor (beta chain) is drawn from a study of blood T cells in healthy people across ages. Overall study results and limits: With naive T cell percentage, TCR beta diversity showed a strong correlation. Older age coincided with a roughly linear decline in TCR beta diversity per million T cells.

Comment on this clonotype: No antigen is known for it.

Per-sample PBMC isolation yielded at least 6.5 million cells. A J-beta primer mix and a sample-barcoded 5' primer were used in a second PCR of roughly 7 to 12 cycles. Sequencing yielded, for each sample, at least 3 million paired-end reads carrying CDR3. TCRdb redid the calling of the 5' RACE reads with MiXCR, one entry per CDR3 protein. The sample holds over 950,000 distinct CDR3 sequences, roughly 51% seen once. The CDR3 is made up of 17 amino acids. V trimming: 5 bases; J trimming: 2 bases; junction bases outside the gene matches: 10. This sequence originates from an older woman in good health. The sequenced sample consisted of blood. The chain couples TRBV12-3 or TRBV12-4 to TRBJ2-3; 10 nucleotides agree with TRBD2. The CDR3, as DNA: TGTGCCAGCAGTATTCAGCAACTAGCGGGGCTCACAGATACGCAGTATTTT. It codes for CASSIQQLAGLTDTQYF.